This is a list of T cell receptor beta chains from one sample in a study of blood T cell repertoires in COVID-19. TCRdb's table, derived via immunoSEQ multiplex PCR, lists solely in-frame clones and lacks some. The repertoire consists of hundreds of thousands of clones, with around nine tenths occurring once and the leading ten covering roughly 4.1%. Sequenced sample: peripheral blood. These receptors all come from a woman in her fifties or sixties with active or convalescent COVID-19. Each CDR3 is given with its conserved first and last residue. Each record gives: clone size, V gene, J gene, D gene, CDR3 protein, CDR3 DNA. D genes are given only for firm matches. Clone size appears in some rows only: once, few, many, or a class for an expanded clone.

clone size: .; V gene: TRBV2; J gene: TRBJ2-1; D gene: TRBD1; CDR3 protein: CASSLGTGGSYNEQFF; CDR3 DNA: TGTGCCAGCAGCCTCGGGACAGGGGGATCCTACAATGAGCAGTTCTTC
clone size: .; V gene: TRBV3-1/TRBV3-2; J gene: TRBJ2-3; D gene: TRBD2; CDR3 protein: CASSSTSGVNTQYF; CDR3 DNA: TGTGCCAGCAGTTCGACTAGCGGCGTTAATACGCAGTATTTT
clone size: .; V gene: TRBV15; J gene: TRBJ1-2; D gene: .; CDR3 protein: CATSRGDPGQYGYTF; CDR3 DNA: TGTGCCACCAGCAGAGGTGACCCGGGACAATATGGCTACACCTTC
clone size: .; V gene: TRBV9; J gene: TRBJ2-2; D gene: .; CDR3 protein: CASSVVLTGELFF; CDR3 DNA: TGTGCCAGCAGCGTAGTCCTCACCGGGGAGCTGTTTTTT
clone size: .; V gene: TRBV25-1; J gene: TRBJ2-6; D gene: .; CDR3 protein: CASSRDFTSGANVLTF; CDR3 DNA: TGTGCCAGCAGTCGGGACTTCACCTCTGGGGCCAACGTCCTGACTTTC
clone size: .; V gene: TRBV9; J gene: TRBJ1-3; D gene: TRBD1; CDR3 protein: CASSPYGDRGDTIYF; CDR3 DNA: TGTGCCAGCAGCCCATATGGGGACAGGGGAGACACCATATATTTT
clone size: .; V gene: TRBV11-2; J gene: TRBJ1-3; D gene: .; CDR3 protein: CASSLAGAGNTIYF; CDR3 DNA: TGTGCCAGCAGCTTAGCAGGGGCTGGAAACACCATATATTTT
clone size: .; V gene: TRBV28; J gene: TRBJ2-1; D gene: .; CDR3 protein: CASIGGGQLGPANEQFF; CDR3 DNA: TGTGCCAGCATAGGGGGAGGGCAACTCGGGCCGGCCAATGAGCAGTTCTTC
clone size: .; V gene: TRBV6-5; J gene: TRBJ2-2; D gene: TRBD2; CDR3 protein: CASSYTSGHTGELFF; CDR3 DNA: TGTGCCAGCAGTTACACTAGCGGCCACACCGGGGAGCTGTTTTTT
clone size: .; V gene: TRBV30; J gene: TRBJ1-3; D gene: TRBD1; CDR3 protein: CAWQGANGNTIYF; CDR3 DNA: TGTGCCTGGCAGGGGGCTAATGGAAACACCATATATTTT
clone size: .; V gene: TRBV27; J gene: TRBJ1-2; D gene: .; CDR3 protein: CASSLQGSNYGYTF; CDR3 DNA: TGTGCCAGCAGTTTACAGGGTTCTAACTATGGCTACACCTTC
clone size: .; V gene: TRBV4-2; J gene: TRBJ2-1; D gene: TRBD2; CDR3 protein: CASSQEAGTSIFREQFF; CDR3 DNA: TGTGCCAGCAGCCAAGAGGCCGGGACTAGCATTTTCCGGGAGCAGTTCTTC
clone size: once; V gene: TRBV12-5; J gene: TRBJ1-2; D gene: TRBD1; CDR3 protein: CASGPTFQGEGYGYTF; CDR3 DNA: TGTGCTAGTGGACCGACCTTCCAGGGGGAAGGCTATGGCTACACCTTC
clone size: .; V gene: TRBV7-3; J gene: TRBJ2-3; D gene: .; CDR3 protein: CASSLAGTSTDTQYF; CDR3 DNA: TGTGCCAGCAGCTTGGCCGGGACTTCCACAGATACGCAGTATTTT
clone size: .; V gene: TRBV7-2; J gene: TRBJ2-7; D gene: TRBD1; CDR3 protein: CASSSVRSPGTGAYEQYF; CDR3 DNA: TGTGCCAGCAGCTCCGTTCGGAGCCCCGGGACAGGGGCCTACGAGCAGTATTTC
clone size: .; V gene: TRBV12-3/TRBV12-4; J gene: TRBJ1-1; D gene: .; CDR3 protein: CASSFQGSTEAFF; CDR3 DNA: TGTGCCAGCAGTTTCCAGGGCTCTACTGAAGCTTTCTTT
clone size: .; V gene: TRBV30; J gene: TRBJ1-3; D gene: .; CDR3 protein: CAWSTGTSGNTIYF; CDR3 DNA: TGTGCCTGGAGTACAGGTACCTCTGGAAACACCATATATTTT
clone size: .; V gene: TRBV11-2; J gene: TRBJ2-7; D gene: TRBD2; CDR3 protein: CASSLWTSGGYEQYF; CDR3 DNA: TGTGCCAGCAGCTTATGGACTAGCGGGGGCTACGAGCAGTACTTC
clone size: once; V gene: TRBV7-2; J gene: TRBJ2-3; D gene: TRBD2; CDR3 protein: CASSLVPSGKATDTQYF; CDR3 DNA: TGTGCCAGCAGCTTAGTGCCTAGCGGGAAAGCGACAGATACGCAGTATTTT
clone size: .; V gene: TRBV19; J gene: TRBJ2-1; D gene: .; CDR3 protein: CASRMRLGAIPIF; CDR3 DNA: TGTGCCAGTAGGATGCGCCTGGGGGCGATCCCTATCTTC
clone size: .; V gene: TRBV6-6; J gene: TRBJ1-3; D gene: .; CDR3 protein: CASSDTGYSGNTIYF; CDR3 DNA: TGTGCCAGCAGTGATACAGGATACTCTGGAAACACCATATATTTT
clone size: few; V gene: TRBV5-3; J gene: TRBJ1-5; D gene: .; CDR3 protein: CARSWDSQFSYFDQPQHF; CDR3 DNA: TGTGCCAGAAGCTGGGACTCACAGTTCTCTTACTTTGATCAGCCCCAGCATTTT
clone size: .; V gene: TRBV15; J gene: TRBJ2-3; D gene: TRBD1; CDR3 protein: CATSRDRASQYF; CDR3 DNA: TGTGCCACCAGCAGGGACAGGGCATCGCAGTATTTT
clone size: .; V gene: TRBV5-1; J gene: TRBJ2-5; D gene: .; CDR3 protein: CASSLGPPERGETQYF; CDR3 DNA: TGCGCCAGCAGCTTGGGCCCACCCGAGAGAGGAGAGACCCAGTACTTC
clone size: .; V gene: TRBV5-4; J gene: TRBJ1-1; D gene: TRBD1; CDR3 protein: CASSSPDRGSNTEAFF; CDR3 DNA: TGTGCCAGCAGTTCGCCGGACAGGGGCTCTAACACTGAAGCTTTCTTT
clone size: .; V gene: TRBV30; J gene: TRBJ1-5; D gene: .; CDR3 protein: CAWSQGRRNQPQHF; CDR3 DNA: TGTGCCTGGAGTCAGGGAAGGAGAAATCAGCCCCAGCATTTT
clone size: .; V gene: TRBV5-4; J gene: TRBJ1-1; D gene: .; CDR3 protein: CASSRDRNTEAFF; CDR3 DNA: TGTGCCAGCAGCCGGGATAGGAACACTGAAGCTTTCTTT